The 17 T cell receptor beta chains listed next were all sequenced from one sample in a study of Graves' ophthalmopathy and Graves' hyperthyroidism. Researchers took RNA transcripts and amplified TCR beta CDR3 regions from them. After a first-round RT-PCR with HTBI primers, a second-round multiplex PCR was run. TCRdb itself ran the multiplex PCR reads through MiXCR, one entry per CDR3 protein. The data hold a few hundred thousand distinct CDR3 sequences, with approximately 37% observed a single time. Sequencing was performed on peripheral blood or thyroid tissue (not recorded which). The origin of the receptors is an adult man with Graves' hyperthyroidism.

This clonotype was recorded at least ten times. The chain recombines TRBV2 with TRBJ1-5; D is possibly TRBD1 (5 bases). This CDR3 is built from 15 residues. Trimming took 3 bases from V and 5 from J, leaving 14 bases between them. The germline gives CDR1 SNHLY, CDR2 FYNNEI. The CDR3 is CASSEGSWGDQPQHF. The CDR3 DNA sequence: TGTGCCAGCAGTGAGGGGAGCTGGGGGGATCAGCCCCAGCATTTT.

With respect to this clonotype: A read error may explain this, as a much larger clone is one base away. V is TRBV12-3 or TRBV12-4 and J is TRBJ1-6; D perhaps matches TRBD1 (5 bases). The CDR3 is made up of 16 amino acids. Trimming cost V 4 bases and J 9 bases, with 19 bases left between them. The CDR3 DNA is TGTGCCAGCAGTTCGGGACCACAGGAAATAGGTTCACCCCTCCACTTT. Protein product: CASSSGPQEIGSPLHF.

This clonotype has a count of ten or more. V gene TRBV11-2 combines with J gene TRBJ2-5; a weak D match, TRBD1 (7 bases). This CDR3 region has 14 residues. Deletions cut 6 bases from V and 3 bases from J, with 14 bases between. The germline V gene encodes CDR1 SGHAT and CDR2 FQNNGV. The CDR3 DNA sequence: TGTGCCAGCAGACGCGGGACAGCAGAAGAGACCCAGTACTTC. As protein: CASRRGTAEETQYF.

This clonotype has a count of ten or more. The chain combines TRBV20-1 with TRBJ2-5; 10 bases match TRBD2. The V gene's germline CDR1 is DFQATT and CDR2 SNEGSKA (reference sequence). The CDR3 contains 15 residues. With 3 bases clipped from V and 5 bases from J, the junction kept 9 bases outside the gene matches. The CDR3 loop reads CSASVSGRALETQYF. The DNA of the CDR3 is TGCAGTGCTAGTGTCAGCGGGAGGGCCCTGGAGACCCAGTACTTC.

This clonotype appeared many times. V is TRBV9 and J is TRBJ2-2, with no clear D. The germline V gene encodes CDR1 SGDLS and CDR2 YYNGEE. V shed 0 bases and J shed 0 bases, with 6 bases lying between them. CDR3 size: 15 residues. The CDR3 region has the DNA TGTGCCAGCAGCGTAGGCACGGCGAACACCGGGGAGCTGTTTTTT. It translates to CASSVGTANTGELFF.

This clonotype has at least ten counts. J is TRBJ1-2 and V is TRBV6-5; D not resolved. Per the germline V gene, CDR1 is MNHEY and CDR2 is SVGAGI. The CDR3 extends over 13 amino acids. Trimming stripped 6 bases from V and 0 bases from J, with 8 bases between. The CDR3 sequence: CASRRSSNYGYTF. Here the CDR3 DNA reads TGTGCCAGCAGGAGAAGCTCTAACTATGGCTACACCTTC.

Many counts were recorded for this clonotype. The V call is TRBV11-2, the J call TRBJ2-5; D call uncertain. The V gene lost 2 bases and the J gene lost 4 bases, with 11 bases spanning the gap. CDR3 size: 14 residues. Germline assignment: CDR1 SGHAT and CDR2 FQNNGV. The CDR3 nucleotides are TGTGCCAGCAGCTTATTTTCAGGTGTAGAGACCCAGTACTTC. Its translation is CASSLFSGVETQYF.

This clonotype has at least ten counts. The rearrangement joins TRBV28 to TRBJ1-4; D remains ambiguous. The germline V and J ends were trimmed by 5 bases and 0 bases, with 7 bases remaining between them. The V gene's germline CDR1 is MDHEN and CDR2 SYDVKM. The CDR3 loop spans 14 amino acids. The chain's CDR3 is CASSPRATNEKLFF. The CDR3 nucleotides read TGTGCCAGCAGTCCAAGAGCAACTAATGAAAAACTGTTTTTT.

The V gene is TRBV7-9, the J gene TRBJ1-2, with D uncertain. The germline CDR1 and CDR2 sequences are SEHNR and FQNEAQ (reference sequence). V shed 3 bases and J shed 7 bases, with 9 bases lying between them. The CDR3 totals 12 residues. This chain's CDR3 is CASSLDTFGYTF. The DNA for the CDR3 is TGTGCCAGCAGCTTGGATACGTTTGGCTACACCTTC.

This clonotype was counted ten times or more. The rearrangement joins TRBV12-3 or TRBV12-4 to TRBJ1-2; 8 bases map to TRBD1. The CDR3 covers 14 residues. With 6 bases clipped from V and 2 bases from J, the junction kept 5 bases outside the gene matches. CDR3: CASRLGQANYGYTF. The CDR3, as DNA: TGTGCCAGCAGGTTGGGACAGGCGAACTATGGCTACACCTTC.

The sample holds one count of this clonotype. A single base separates this from a much larger clone, so it may be a read error. V gene TRBV24-1 combines with J gene TRBJ1-1, with D possibly being TRBD1 (6 bases). Germline loops: CDR1 KGHDR, CDR2 SFDVKD. This CDR3 has 13 residues. The V end was cut by 9 bases, the J end by 3 bases, with 13 bases between. In DNA form, the CDR3 reads TGTGCCACCCAGGGACATACGGACACTGAAGCTTTCTTT. It translates to CATQGHTDTEAFF.

This clonotype was counted a few times. This chain joins TRBV18 and TRBJ1-2, with TRBD1 identical over 8 bases. The CDR3 has 13 amino acids. V lost 3 bases, J lost 8 bases, and 5 bases stayed unmatched. Germline values: CDR1 KGHSH, CDR2 LQKENI. CDR3 DNA: TGTGCCAGCTCACCCGGACAGGGTGAAGGCTACACCTTC. This gives the protein CASSPGQGEGYTF.

This clonotype was seen repeatedly, ten times or more. The genes are TRBV20-1 and TRBJ2-7; TRBD2 matches 7 bases. The J call is in doubt because the DNA end fits TRBJ2-1 better. The CDR3 is 12 amino acids. Germline V gene data show CDR1 as DFQATT and CDR2 as SNEGSKA (reference sequence). The CDR3 DNA sequence: TGCAGTGCTTCCGGGACTACCGTTGAGCAGTTCTTC. This sequence encodes CSASGTTVEQFF.

This clonotype was picked up many times. The genes are TRBV6-1 and TRBJ2-7, with D unclear. The CDR3 consists of 14 residues. Germline lookup yields CDR1 MNHNS and CDR2 SASEGT. Deletions cut 0 bases from V and 2 bases from J, with 8 bases between. CDR3 sequence reads: CASSEAARAYEQYF. The CDR3 bases are TGTGCCAGCAGTGAAGCTGCCAGAGCCTACGAGCAGTACTTC.

There are a few counts of this clonotype. The chain joins TRBV12-3 or TRBV12-4 to TRBJ2-5, with 8 bases lining up with TRBD2. Trimming took 5 bases from V and 1 from J; bases not matched to a gene: 9. The CDR3 is 16 amino acids. CDR3 residues: CASSLQLAGLQETQYF. The CDR3 region has the DNA TGTGCCAGCAGTCTCCAATTAGCGGGGCTCCAAGAGACCCAGTACTTC.

In this sample, this clonotype turned up many times. V and J are TRBV29-1 and TRBJ1-1, with 7 bases that match TRBD1. CDR3 length equals 14 residues. CDR1 SQVTM and CDR2 ANQGSEA come from the germline V gene. V shed 4 bases and J 7 bases; nucleotides not matched to a gene: 12. The CDR3 sequence: CSVAKVTGRDEAFF. The CDR3 nucleotides are TGCAGCGTTGCCAAAGTGACAGGGCGTGATGAAGCTTTCTTT.

At least ten counts were recorded for this clonotype. CDR3 coding DNA: TGTGCCAGCAGCTTAGGGGATTCACCCCTCCACTTT. Protein sequence: CASSLGDSPLHF. The genes are TRBV7-9 and TRBJ1-6, with unresolved D. The germline gives CDR1 SEHNR, CDR2 FQNEAQ (reference sequence). V was clipped by 1 base and J by 8 bases, with 3 bases between them. The CDR3 extends over 12 amino acids.